This TCR beta chain was retrieved from a study of T cell repertoires in cytomegalovirus infection. TCRdb re-called the reads through MiXCR, storing one row per CDR3 protein. Here the sample spans approximately 990,000 distinct CDR3 sequences, about 33% being singletons. With regard to this clonotype: Its matching antigen is unknown. A read error is possible here, since a much larger clone lies one base away.

Study conclusions and caveats: CMV-specific TCR beta clonotypes restricted by HLA-C were the ones dominating the ex vivo response.

Sequences were derived from cultured CD8+ T cells from PBMCs, sampled from culture after CMV antigen stimulation. The TCR comes from a human donor in good health (CMV status not recorded). Some clones in this sample may be carry-over from other donors' samples.

The CDR3 region is CGARSNVGKNEKLFF. CDR3 coding DNA: TGCGGTGCTAGAAGTAATGTGGGAAAGAATGAAAAACTGTTTTTT. The chain combines TRBV20-1 with TRBJ1-4, with D unclear. This CDR3 contains 15 residues. Germline lookup yields CDR1 DFQATT and CDR2 SNEGSKA (reference sequence).